The rows below give T cell receptor beta chains drawn from one sample of a study of shared clonotypes between healthy human individuals. The data were produced by immunoSEQ multiplex PCR, yet TCRdb's version contains in-frame clones alone and is incomplete. The sample includes under 2.5 million clones, just under 95% of them seen just once. The sequenced sample was naive CD4+ T cells from PBMCs. The receptors stem from a man younger than 30 in good health. Some clones in this sample may be carry-over from other donors' samples. CDR3s leave out the opening cysteine and the closing phenylalanine or tryptophan.

v_gene	j_gene	CDR3aa
TRBV7-9	TRBJ1-3	ASSPDRASGNTIY
TRBV4-3	TRBJ2-2	ASSQEPGHGNTGELF
TRBV7-6	TRBJ1-3	ASSGLRNTIY
TRBV29-1	TRBJ2-3	SVVNRLADTQY
TRBV7-8	TRBJ2-7	ASSLARSRTSGYEQY
TRBV5-1	TRBJ2-7	ASSLEDRTGASREQY
TRBV10-2	TRBJ2-5	ASRDGQGAPGETQY
TRBV7-2	TRBJ2-4	ASSFTGTGSKNIQY
TRBV29-1	TRBJ1-2	SVTPQGLYGYT
TRBV9	TRBJ2-5	ASSVARVSETQY
TRBV18	TRBJ2-7	ASSRDFGDEQY
TRBV18	TRBJ2-7	ASSPSDTPQV
TRBV7-2	TRBJ2-7	ASSLRVSLAGGESYEQY
TRBV18	TRBJ2-1	ASSPLGQGAGDEQF
TRBV10-1	TRBJ1-5	ASSAGGRDQPQH
TRBV6-5	TRBJ1-4	ASSPTGRANEKLF
TRBV5-1	TRBJ1-1	ASSLDTGDTEAF
TRBV6-4	TRBJ2-1	ASSIEQGYEQF
TRBV11-2	TRBJ2-1	ASKRSSYNEQF
TRBV5-1	TRBJ2-3	ASSVMTIGSTDTQY
TRBV5-1	TRBJ2-3	ASSLAPGGTDTQY
TRBV6-5	TRBJ2-5	ASRASGAEGETQY
TRBV7-2	TRBJ2-3	ASSPGLGTDTQY
TRBV30	TRBJ1-4	AWSVVGNEKLF
TRBV7-2	TRBJ2-3	ASRLQGVTNTDTQY
TRBV7-2	TRBJ2-7	ASGLATYEQY
TRBV6-5	TRBJ1-2	ASSNRDGYT
TRBV5-4	TRBJ2-1	ASSRTGAAYNEQF
TRBV7-9	TRBJ1-4	ASSLGGRGEKLF
TRBV5-4	TRBJ2-1	ASSQEGYEQF
TRBV19	TRBJ2-3	ASSTLDRVADTQY
TRBV5-1	TRBJ2-5	ASSLGQGPQETQY
TRBV28	TRBJ2-2	AIHTDNTGELF